Sequencing of this TCR beta chain was carried out in a study of T cells in Graves' hyperthyroidism and ophthalmopathy. In the study overall: Peripheral blood was acquired at first diagnosis, ahead of any therapy whatsoever. Whole-study results and caveats: The majority of expanded thyroid clonotypes above 0.001 also appeared in blood. Separating ophthalmopathy from stable hyperthyroidism was achieved by a 13 V-J model.

Regarding this clonotype: Its matching antigen is unknown.

Researchers took RNA transcripts and amplified the TCR beta CDR3 regions from them. The HTBI primer set served for first-round RT-PCR of the TCR CDR3. TCRdb reanalysed the multiplex PCR reads using MiXCR and keeps one entry per CDR3 protein. The sample contains fewer than 800,000 distinct CDR3 sequences, 15% to 20% of which appear only once. When ophthalmopathy did not progress within 18 months, Graves' hyperthyroidism was considered stable. The specimen was blood. The sequence was collected from a man in his late teens or twenties with Graves' hyperthyroidism.

CDR3 nucleotide sequence: TGTGCCAGCAGTTACTCGACGCGAAATCAGCCCCAGCATTTT. This sequence encodes CASSYSTRNQPQHF. V usage is TRBV6-2 or TRBV6-3 and J usage is TRBJ1-5; D is undetermined. Deletions cut 0 bases from V and 4 bases from J, with 7 bases between. There are 14 residues in the CDR3. The V gene's germline CDR1 is MNHEY and CDR2 SVGEGT.